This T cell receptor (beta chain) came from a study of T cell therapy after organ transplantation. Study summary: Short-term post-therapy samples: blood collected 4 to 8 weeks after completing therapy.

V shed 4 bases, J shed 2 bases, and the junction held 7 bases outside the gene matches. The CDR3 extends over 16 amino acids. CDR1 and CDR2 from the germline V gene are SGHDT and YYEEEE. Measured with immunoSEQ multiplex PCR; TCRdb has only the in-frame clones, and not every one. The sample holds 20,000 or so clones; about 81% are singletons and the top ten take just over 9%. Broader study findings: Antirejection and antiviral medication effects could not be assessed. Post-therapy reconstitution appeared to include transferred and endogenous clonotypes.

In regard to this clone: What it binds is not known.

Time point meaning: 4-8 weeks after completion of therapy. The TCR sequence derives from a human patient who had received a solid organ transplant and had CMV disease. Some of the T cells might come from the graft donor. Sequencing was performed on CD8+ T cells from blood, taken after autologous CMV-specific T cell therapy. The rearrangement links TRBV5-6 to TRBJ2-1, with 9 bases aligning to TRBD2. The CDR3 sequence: CASSQVSGSPYNEQFF. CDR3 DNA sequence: TGTGCCAGCAGCCAAGTTAGCGGGAGCCCCTACAATGAGCAGTTCTTC. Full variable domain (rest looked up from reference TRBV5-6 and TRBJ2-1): DAGVTQSPTHLIKTRGQQVTLRCSPKSGHDTVSWYQQALGQGPQFIFQYYEEEERQRGNFPDRFSGHQFPNYSSELNVNALLLGDSALYLCASSQVSGSPYNEQFFGPGTRLTVL.